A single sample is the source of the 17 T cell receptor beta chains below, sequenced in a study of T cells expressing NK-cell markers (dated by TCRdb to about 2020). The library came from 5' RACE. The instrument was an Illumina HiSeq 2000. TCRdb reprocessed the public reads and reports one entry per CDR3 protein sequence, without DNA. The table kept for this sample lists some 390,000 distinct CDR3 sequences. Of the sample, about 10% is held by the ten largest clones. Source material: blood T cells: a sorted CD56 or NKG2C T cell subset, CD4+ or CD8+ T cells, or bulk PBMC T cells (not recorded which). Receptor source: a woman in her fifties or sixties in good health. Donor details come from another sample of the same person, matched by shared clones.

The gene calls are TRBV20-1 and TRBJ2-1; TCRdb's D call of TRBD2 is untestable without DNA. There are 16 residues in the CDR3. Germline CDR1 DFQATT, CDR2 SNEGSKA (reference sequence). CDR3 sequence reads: CSARDLGGGPRNEQFF.

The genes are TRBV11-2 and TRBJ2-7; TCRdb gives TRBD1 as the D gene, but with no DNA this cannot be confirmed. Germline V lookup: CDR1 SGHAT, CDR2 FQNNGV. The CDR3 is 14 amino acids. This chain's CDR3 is CASTSYRVKYEQYF.

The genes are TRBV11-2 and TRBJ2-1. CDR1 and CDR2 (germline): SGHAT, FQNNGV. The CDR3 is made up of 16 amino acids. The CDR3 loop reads CASSITNSLLPLGQFF.

CDR3 sequence reads: CASSPAGDLNTEAFF. The chain is built from TRBV13 and TRBJ1-1; TCRdb proposes TRBD1, but this gene call is untestable without DNA. Germline V gene sequence: CDR1 PRHDT, CDR2 FYEKMQ (reference sequence). The CDR3 is made up of 15 amino acids.

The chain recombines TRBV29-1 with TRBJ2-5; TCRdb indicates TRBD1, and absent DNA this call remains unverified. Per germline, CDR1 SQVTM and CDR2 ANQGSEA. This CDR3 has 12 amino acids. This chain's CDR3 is CSGRTALETQYF.

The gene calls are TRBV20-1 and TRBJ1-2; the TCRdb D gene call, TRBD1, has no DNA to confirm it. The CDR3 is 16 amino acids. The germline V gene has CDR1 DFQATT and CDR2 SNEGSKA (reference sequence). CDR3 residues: CSAMEGSWGRNYGYTF.

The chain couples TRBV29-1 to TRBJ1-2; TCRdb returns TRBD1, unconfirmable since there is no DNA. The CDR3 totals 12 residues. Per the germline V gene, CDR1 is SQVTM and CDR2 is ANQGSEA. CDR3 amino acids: CSVSAQIYGYTF.

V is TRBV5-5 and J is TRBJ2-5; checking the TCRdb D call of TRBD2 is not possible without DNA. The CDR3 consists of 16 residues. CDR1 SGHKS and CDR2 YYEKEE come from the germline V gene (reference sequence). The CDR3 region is CASSERNQVGQETQYF. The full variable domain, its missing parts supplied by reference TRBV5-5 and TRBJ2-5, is DAGVTQSPTHLIKTRGQQVTLRCSPISGHKSVSWYQQVLGQGPQFIFQYYEKEERGRGNFPDRFSARQFPNYSSELNVNALLLGDSALYLCASSERNQVGQETQYFGPGTRLLVL.

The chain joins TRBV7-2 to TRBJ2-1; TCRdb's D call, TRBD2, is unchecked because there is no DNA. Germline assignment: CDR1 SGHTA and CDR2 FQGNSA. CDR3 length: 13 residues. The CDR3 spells CASSLLSGNEQFF.

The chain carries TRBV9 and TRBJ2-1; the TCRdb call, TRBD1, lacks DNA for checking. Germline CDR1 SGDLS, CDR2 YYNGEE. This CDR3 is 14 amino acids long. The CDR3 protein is CASSPRGHNGEQFF.

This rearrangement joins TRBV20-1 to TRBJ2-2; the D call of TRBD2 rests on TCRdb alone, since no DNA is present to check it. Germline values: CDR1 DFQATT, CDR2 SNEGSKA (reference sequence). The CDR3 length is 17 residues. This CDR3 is CSARDPAGRPNTGELFF.

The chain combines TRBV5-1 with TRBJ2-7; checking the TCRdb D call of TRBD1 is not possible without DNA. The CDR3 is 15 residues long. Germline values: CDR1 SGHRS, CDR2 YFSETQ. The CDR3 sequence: CASSPEGVISYEQYF.

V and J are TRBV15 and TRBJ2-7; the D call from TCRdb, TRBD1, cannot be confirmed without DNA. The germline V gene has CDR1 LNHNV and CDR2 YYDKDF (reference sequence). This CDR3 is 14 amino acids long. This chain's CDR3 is CATSRDPGGLEQYF.

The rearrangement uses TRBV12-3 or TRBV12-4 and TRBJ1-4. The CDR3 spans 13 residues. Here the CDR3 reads CASSTEWGEKLFF.

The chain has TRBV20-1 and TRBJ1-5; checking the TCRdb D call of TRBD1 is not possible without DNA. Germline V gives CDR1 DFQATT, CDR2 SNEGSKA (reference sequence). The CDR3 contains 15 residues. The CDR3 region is CSARPGQGPNQPQHF.

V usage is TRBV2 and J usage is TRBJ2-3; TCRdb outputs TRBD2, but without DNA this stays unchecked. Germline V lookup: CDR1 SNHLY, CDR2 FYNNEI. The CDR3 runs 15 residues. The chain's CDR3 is CASRTGLAGADTQYF.

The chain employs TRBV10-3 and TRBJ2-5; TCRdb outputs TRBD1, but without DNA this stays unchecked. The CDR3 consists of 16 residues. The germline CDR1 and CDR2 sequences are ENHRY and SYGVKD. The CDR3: CAISESTGHSQETQYF.